The 25 T cell receptor beta chains below were found in one sample sequenced in a study of T cell responses to AZD1222 COVID-19 vaccine. Here immunoSEQ multiplex PCR was the method, and the copy in TCRdb shows in-frame clones only, minus some. The sample shows approximately 67,000 clones, about 85% of them seen only once. The source was peripheral blood, collected on day 0 of AZD1222 vaccination. These receptor sequences come from an adult in good health.

DNA of the CDR3: TGTGCCAGCGGTAGCGGGGGAAGCTCCTACGAGCAGTACTTC. The encoded protein is CASGSGGSSYEQYF. The V call is TRBV6-5, the J call TRBJ2-7, with 9 bases that match TRBD2. This CDR3 is built from 14 residues. Germline-derived CDR1 and CDR2 are MNHEY and SVGAGI. Losses at the gene ends were 8 bases for V and 0 bases for J; bases not matched to a gene: 5.

This chain links TRBV27 with TRBJ1-5, with 8 bases aligning to TRBD1. J lost 6 bases, V lost 6 bases, and 13 bases had no gene match. The CDR3 is made up of 16 amino acids. Germline V gives CDR1 MNHEY, CDR2 SMNVEV (reference sequence). The DNA for the CDR3 is TGTGCCAGCAGCCGGAGGTCAGGGGGCGCCGGTCAGCCCCAGCATTTT. This encodes CASSRRSGGAGQPQHF.

The genes are TRBV7-8 and TRBJ1-2; D perhaps matches TRBD1 (6 bases). CDR1 SGHVS and CDR2 FQNEAQ come from the germline V gene. The CDR3 sequence is 13 residues long. V lost 1 base and J lost 8, with 11 bases in between. For the CDR3, the DNA is TGTGCCAGCAGCTTAGGGACAGCGGACGGCTACACCTTC. This encodes CASSLGTADGYTF.

The chain combines TRBV7-9 with TRBJ2-7, with D hard to call. CDR3 length: 14 residues. The V and J ends lost 1 base and 0 bases respectively, with 7 bases between them. Germline CDR1 and CDR2: SEHNR and FQNEAQ (reference sequence). The CDR3 nucleotides are TGTGCCAGCAGCTTAGACAACTACTCCTACGAGCAGTACTTC. Protein sequence: CASSLDNYSYEQYF. Filled out from reference TRBV7-9 and TRBJ2-7, the complete variable domain reads DTGVSQNPRHKITKRGQNVTFRCDPISEHNRLYWYRQTLGQGPEFLTYFQNEAQLEKSRLLSDRFSAERPKGSFSTLEIQRTEQGDSAMYLCASSLDNYSYEQYFGPGTRLTVT.

The chain has TRBV7-2 and TRBJ1-4; D perhaps matches TRBD1 (5 bases). V was pared by 0 bases and J by 5 bases, with 10 bases between. Germline V gives CDR1 SGHTA, CDR2 FQGNSA. This CDR3 has 15 residues. CDR3 sequence (DNA): TGTGCCAGCAGCTTAGCGCAGGGCCCAAATGAAAAACTGTTTTTT. This encodes CASSLAQGPNEKLFF.

The chain combines TRBV4-1 with TRBJ2-5; possible D gene TRBD2, 7 bases. Germline loops: CDR1 MGHRA, CDR2 YSYEKL. The germline V and J ends were trimmed by 0 bases and 7 bases, with 15 bases remaining between them. The CDR3 contains 15 residues. The CDR3 protein is CASSQEDIGGRTQYF. CDR3 nucleotide sequence: TGCGCCAGCAGCCAAGAAGACATCGGGGGGCGGACCCAGTACTTC.

The rearrangement links TRBV7-9 to TRBJ2-2; 7 positions agree with TRBD1. CDR1 is SEHNR, CDR2 FQNEAQ, per germline (reference sequence). The CDR3 length is 16 residues. The V and J ends lost 5 bases and 0 bases, in that order; junction bases with no gene match: 6. CDR3 sequence: CASSKGTDSNTGELFF. CDR3 nucleotide sequence: TGTGCCAGCAGCAAGGGGACAGATTCGAACACCGGGGAGCTGTTTTTT.

The J gene is TRBJ1-2, the V gene TRBV29-1; weak D call: TRBD1 (6 bases). The V gene's germline CDR1 is SQVTM and CDR2 ANQGSEA. Trimming took off 3 bases at V and 4 bases at J, with 12 bases between the two ends. This CDR3 has 13 residues. The CDR3 protein is CSVDRGGSYGYTF. CDR3 sequence (DNA): TGCAGCGTTGACAGGGGAGGCTCCTATGGCTACACCTTC. The full variable domain, rest sourced from reference TRBV29-1 and TRBJ1-2, is SAVISQKPSRDICQRGTSLTIQCQVDSQVTMMFWYRQQPGQSLTLIATANQGSEATYESGFVIDKFPISRPNLTFSTLTVSNMSPEDSSIYLCSVDRGGSYGYTFGSGTRLTVV.

CDR3 sequence (DNA): TGTGCCAGCAGCCAAGAAGCAGGGGCGCGTGGTGGCTACACCTTC. This codes for CASSQEAGARGGYTF. The chain recombines TRBV4-2 with TRBJ1-2; tentative D call: TRBD1 (6 bases). This CDR3 spans 15 amino acids. Trimming removed 0 bases from V and 7 bases from J, with 15 bases in between. Germline V gene data show CDR1 as LGHNA and CDR2 as YNFKEQ.

This clone was seen only once. V and J are TRBV19 and TRBJ2-5, with D maybe TRBD1 (6 bases). The CDR3 totals 13 residues. Germline V CDR1 and CDR2: LNHDA, SQIVND (reference sequence). V was cut by 3 bases and J by 4 bases, with 9 bases left in between. CDR3 in amino acids: CASSMGQRETQYF. In DNA, the CDR3 is TGTGCCAGTAGTATGGGACAACGAGAGACCCAGTACTTC.

The V and J genes are TRBV7-8 and TRBJ1-5, with a tentative D call TRBD1 (6 bases). This CDR3 contains 13 residues. CDR1 is SGHVS and CDR2 is FQNEAQ in the germline V gene. The V end was cut by 6 bases, the J end by 4 bases, with 10 bases between. The CDR3 here is CASRQTGNQPQHF. The CDR3 nucleotides read TGTGCCAGCAGACAGACAGGTAATCAGCCCCAGCATTTT.

The genes are TRBV7-2 and TRBJ1-4; no firm D call. The V gene's germline CDR1 is SGHTA and CDR2 FQGNSA. The CDR3 has 13 residues. Trimming cost V 0 bases and J 8 bases, with 7 bases left between them. CDR3 nucleotides: TGTGCCAGCAGCTTAGCCCTGGGGGAAAAACTGTTTTTT. Protein sequence: CASSLALGEKLFF.

The V call is TRBV7-2, the J call TRBJ2-1; no definite D call. Germline assignment: CDR1 SGHTA and CDR2 FQGNSA. The CDR3 runs to 14 residues. Trimming removed 1 base from V and 7 bases from J, with 11 bases in between. This CDR3 reads CASSLVVVRNEQFF. The CDR3, as DNA: TGTGCCAGCAGCTTAGTGGTCGTACGGAATGAGCAGTTCTTC. Full variable domain (outside the CDR3, taken from reference TRBV7-2 and TRBJ2-1): GAGVSQSPSNKVTEKGKDVELRCDPISGHTALYWYRQSLGQGLEFLIYFQGNSAPDKSGLPSDRFSAERTGGSVSTLTIQRTQQEDSAVYLCASSLVVVRNEQFFGPGTRLTVL.

This clone has only one observation. The rearrangement joins TRBV7-7 to TRBJ2-2, with D perhaps matching TRBD1 (5 bases). Germline loops: CDR1 SSHAT, CDR2 FNYEAQ (reference sequence). V was trimmed by 5 bases and J by 5 bases, leaving 12 bases between them. The CDR3 contains 14 residues. The CDR3 DNA sequence: TGTGCCAGCAGCCCCAATGGACAAACCGGGGAGCTGTTTTTT. It codes for CASSPNGQTGELFF.

The chain is built from TRBV19 and TRBJ2-7; 8 bases line up with TRBD1. Germline trimming cut 3 bases from V and 3 bases from J; bases unmatched to any gene: 7. The CDR3 is made up of 15 amino acids. CDR1 is LNHDA and CDR2 is SQIVND in the germline V gene (reference sequence). CDR3 coding DNA: TGTGCCAGTAGTATTTGGACAGGGTCGATCTACGAGCAGTACTTC. Amino acids: CASSIWTGSIYEQYF.

The chain is built from TRBV28 and TRBJ2-1; D not resolved. Per the germline V gene, CDR1 is MDHEN and CDR2 is SYDVKM. CDR3 size: 15 residues. V lost 3 bases and J 1 base, leaving 10 bases between the germline ends. The CDR3 nucleotides are TGTGCCAGCAGTTTTAAGTGGGGATCCTACAATGAGCAGTTCTTC. Protein: CASSFKWGSYNEQFF. The whole variable domain, filled in from reference TRBV28 and TRBJ2-1, reads DVKVTQSSRYLVKRTGEKVFLECVQDMDHENMFWYRQDPGLGLRLIYFSYDVKMKEKGDIPEGYSVSREKKERFSLILESASTNQTSMYLCASSFKWGSYNEQFFGPGTRLTVL.

The chain joins TRBV5-1 to TRBJ2-3; D remains ambiguous. The V and J ends lost 1 base and 4 bases respectively, with 10 bases between them. This CDR3 region has 14 residues. Per the germline V gene, CDR1 is SGHRS and CDR2 is YFSETQ. CDR3 protein: CASSLRAGSDTQYF. The CDR3, as DNA: TGCGCCAGCAGCTTGAGGGCAGGATCAGATACGCAGTATTTT. Together with reference TRBV5-1 and TRBJ2-3, the CDR3 gives the full variable domain: KAGVTQTPRYLIKTRGQQVTLSCSPISGHRSVSWYQQTPGQGLQFLFEYFSETQRNKGNFPGRFSGRQFSNSRSEMNVSTLELGDSALYLCASSLRAGSDTQYFGPGTRLTVL.

The chain uses TRBV7-2 and TRBJ2-7, with 7 bases lining up with TRBD2. Germline V lookup: CDR1 SGHTA, CDR2 FQGNSA. The J segment lost 2 bases and the V segment lost 3 bases, leaving 10 bases of the junction unmatched. The CDR3 covers 16 residues. CDR3 in amino acids: CASSFDGASGTYEQYF. CDR3 DNA sequence: TGTGCCAGCAGCTTCGATGGGGCTAGCGGCACCTACGAGCAGTACTTC.

The V call is TRBV11-1, the J call TRBJ2-5; no definite D call. The CDR3 runs to 14 residues. Germline CDR1 SGHAT, CDR2 FQDESV (reference sequence). Trimming removed 5 bases at V and 2 bases at J, with 12 bases between. The CDR3 loop reads CASSKRTGQETQYF. DNA for the CDR3: TGTGCCAGCAGCAAACGGACGGGTCAAGAGACCCAGTACTTC. The whole variable domain, filled in from reference TRBV11-1 and TRBJ2-5, reads EAEVAQSPRYKITEKSQAVAFWCDPISGHATLYWYRQILGQGPELLVQFQDESVVDDSQLPKDRFSAERLKGVDSTLKIQPAELGDSAMYLCASSKRTGQETQYFGPGTRLLVL.

This chain connects TRBV6-6 to TRBJ1-4, with 8 bases that match TRBD1. Germline CDR1 MNHNY, CDR2 SVGAGI (reference sequence). With 8 bases clipped from V and 7 bases from J, the junction kept 6 bases outside the gene matches. The CDR3 is made up of 13 amino acids. The CDR3 bases are TGTGCCAGCTGCGGACAGGGATTTGAAAAACTGTTTTTT. Translated, it gives CASCGQGFEKLFF.

V usage is TRBV18 and J usage is TRBJ1-5; no clear D. This CDR3 contains 13 residues. V dropped 2 bases and J dropped 4 bases, with 6 bases sitting between them. Germline V lookup: CDR1 KGHSH, CDR2 LQKENI. CDR3 bases: TGTGCCAGCTCACCAGGGCTGAATCAGCCCCAGCATTTT. Translated: CASSPGLNQPQHF. The complete variable domain, with remaining parts taken from reference TRBV18 and TRBJ1-5, reads NAGVMQNPRHLVRRRGQEARLRCSPMKGHSHVYWYRQLPEEGLKFMVYLQKENIIDESGMPKERFSAEFPKEGPSILRIQQVVRGDSAAYFCASSPGLNQPQHFGDGTRLSIL.

The chain links TRBV6-6 to TRBJ1-4, with D possibly being TRBD1 (6 bases). The germline gives CDR1 MNHNY, CDR2 SVGAGI (reference sequence). With 6 bases removed from V and 6 bases from J, the gap between germline ends came to 14 bases. The CDR3 is made up of 14 amino acids. Written as DNA, the CDR3 is TGTGCCAGCAGGTTAAGGGGGTTGGATGAAAAACTGTTTTTT. Translating gives CASRLRGLDEKLFF.

This clone was observed a few times. This chain joins TRBV28 and TRBJ2-7; D gene unclear. Per germline, CDR1 MDHEN and CDR2 SYDVKM. This CDR3 has 11 amino acids. Trimming shortened V by 6 bases and J by 4 bases, and 7 bases separated the two germline ends. CDR3 residues: CASRKEYEQYF. The CDR3 DNA is TGTGCCAGCAGAAAAGAGTACGAGCAGTACTTC. The full variable domain, completed using reference TRBV28 and TRBJ2-7, is DVKVTQSSRYLVKRTGEKVFLECVQDMDHENMFWYRQDPGLGLRLIYFSYDVKMKEKGDIPEGYSVSREKKERFSLILESASTNQTSMYLCASRKEYEQYFGPGTRLTVT.

The rearrangement links TRBV7-9 to TRBJ2-7; 11 positions agree with TRBD2. The CDR3 extends over 15 amino acids. CDR1 and CDR2 from the germline V gene are SEHNR and FQNEAQ (reference sequence). Trimming at V came to 1 base and at J to 6 bases, leaving 5 bases not matched to a gene. The CDR3 protein is CASSLVTSGTSEQYF. The CDR3 DNA is TGTGCCAGCAGCTTAGTGACTAGCGGGACGTCCGAGCAGTACTTC.

The J gene is TRBJ1-2, the V gene TRBV3-1 (or the pseudogene TRBV3-2), with unresolved D. The CDR3 is 16 amino acids. The germline CDR1 and CDR2 sequences are LGHDT and YNNKEL (reference sequence). Trimming took off 0 bases at V and 0 bases at J, with 11 bases between the two ends. CDR3 DNA sequence: TGTGCCAGCAGCCAAGATAAAGCGGACGCTAACTATGGCTACACCTTC. As protein: CASSQDKADANYGYTF.